This record looks at one T cell receptor (beta chain) sequence and its context. This entry is derived from a study of blood T cell repertoires in COVID-19. Turning to the study itself: The United States, Italy and Spain provided the acute and convalescent COVID-19 samples. The cDNA or gDNA used as material had been derived from T cells, B-cell-depleted T cells, or PBMCs.

In the authors' workflow: How many nucleated cells were present was estimated from reference gene primer amplification. The assay was immunoSEQ multiplex PCR, and TCRdb's table has in-frame clones only and misses some. V and J calls and clone size are those listed in that table; D and trimming were worked out from the DNA. The sample has some 8,000 clones, 70% to 75% seen once. The source material was peripheral blood. The TCR comes from a human donor in a cohort sampled during active COVID-19.

CDR3 protein: CASSLGQIIQETQYF. CDR3 in DNA: TGTGCCAGCAGCTTGGGACAGATTATCCAAGAGACCCAGTACTTC. V gene TRBV5-4 combines with J gene TRBJ2-5; the D gene is possibly TRBD1 (5 bases). Per germline, CDR1 SGHNT and CDR2 YYREEE (reference sequence). CDR3 length: 15 residues. Trimming removed 0 bases at V and 1 base at J, with 10 bases between.